What follows are 21 T cell receptor beta chains derived from one specimen sequenced in a study of beta chain features in type 1 diabetes. General study findings and limits: Within each of all four CD4+ subsets, Type 1 diabetes patients had TCRB CDR3s that were moderately but significantly shorter.

Their target antigens are unknown. All of the isolated RNA was reverse transcribed, so expressed TCRB transcripts were sequenced. Here immunoSEQ multiplex PCR was the method, and the copy in TCRdb shows in-frame clones only, minus some. The sample carries about 180,000 clones, around 7.9% recorded once. The sequencing sample was made of central memory CD4+ T cells from blood. The receptor set was obtained from a man younger than 35 with type 1 diabetes.

V is TRBV7-8 and J is TRBJ2-5, with TRBD2 identical over 7 bases. Germline V gives CDR1 SGHVS, CDR2 FQNEAQ. The CDR3 contains 15 residues. Germline trimming cut 0 bases from V and 5 bases from J; bases unmatched to any gene: 6. The CDR3 nucleotides are TGTGCCAGCAGCTTAGCAGGGGTGGGGGGGGAGACCCAGTACTTC. Its translation: CASSLAGVGGETQYF.

This clone was observed a few times. The chain couples TRBV28 to TRBJ1-3; 7 nucleotides line up with TRBD1. The germline V gene encodes CDR1 MDHEN and CDR2 SYDVKM. The CDR3 is 15 residues long. V trimming: 4 bases; J trimming: 0 bases; junction bases outside the gene matches: 3. CDR3 in DNA: TGTGCCAGCAGTTCACAGGGGACCTCTGGAAACACCATATATTTT. Translating it yields CASSSQGTSGNTIYF. Based on the CDR3 plus reference TRBV28 and TRBJ1-3, the full variable domain is DVKVTQSSRYLVKRTGEKVFLECVQDMDHENMFWYRQDPGLGLRLIYFSYDVKMKEKGDIPEGYSVSREKKERFSLILESASTNQTSMYLCASSSQGTSGNTIYFGEGSWLTVV.

The V gene is TRBV10-3, the J gene TRBJ1-2; 7 bases match TRBD1. This CDR3 region has 13 residues. Looked up from germline, CDR1 is ENHRY and CDR2 is SYGVKD. V shed 4 bases and J 8 bases; nucleotides not matched to a gene: 7. The CDR3 region has the DNA TGTGCCATCAGTGTCAAGGGGGCGGAAGGCTACACCTTC. Its protein product is CAISVKGAEGYTF.

The V gene is TRBV7-2, the J gene TRBJ2-2, with 7 bases lining up with TRBD2. Trimming removed 5 bases from V and 5 bases from J; junction bases left unmatched: 5. This CDR3 is 14 amino acids long. Germline values: CDR1 SGHTA, CDR2 FQGNSA. The CDR3 loop is CASSPQRGTGELFF. The CDR3 nucleotides are TGTGCCAGCAGCCCACAGCGGGGTACCGGGGAGCTGTTTTTT.

A few counts support this clone. V usage is TRBV23-1 and J usage is TRBJ2-6; no definite D call. TRBV23-1 counts as an open reading frame of uncertain function. CDR3 length: 19 residues. The ends were cut back, 0 bases at V and 0 bases at J, with 15 bases in the middle. The CDR3 bases are TGCGCCAGCAGTCAATCGTCAGGCGATCGGTACTCTGGGGCCAACGTCCTGACTTTC. This translates into CASSQSSGDRYSGANVLTF.

The V call is TRBV5-1, the J call TRBJ1-1, with 9 bases that match TRBD1. Germline V CDR1 and CDR2: SGHRS, YFSETQ. V shed 0 bases and J 4 bases; nucleotides not matched to a gene: 1. This CDR3 has 14 amino acids. CDR3 amino acids: CASSLGTGVTEAFF. CDR3 coding DNA: TGCGCCAGCAGCTTGGGGACAGGGGTCACTGAAGCTTTCTTT.

The chain links TRBV7-2 to TRBJ2-7; D gene uncertain. Germline V gene sequence: CDR1 SGHTA, CDR2 FQGNSA. CDR3 length: 12 residues. V was trimmed by 0 bases and J by 7 bases, leaving 7 bases between them. CDR3 DNA sequence: TGTGCCAGCAGCTTAGCGGCAACGGAGCAGTACTTC. Protein: CASSLAATEQYF.

The chain employs TRBV7-2 and TRBJ2-5, with 8 positions matching TRBD2. This CDR3 has 16 residues. With V trimmed by 7 bases and J by 3 bases, 13 bases remained unmatched. Germline V lookup: CDR1 SGHTA, CDR2 FQGNSA. In DNA form, the CDR3 reads TGTGCCAGCACCCCGCCCCGGGAGGGCCTAGAAGAGACCCAGTACTTC. Translated, it gives CASTPPREGLEETQYF.

The V and J genes are TRBV5-4 and TRBJ2-5; unclear D gene. V lost 1 base and J 2 bases, leaving 9 bases between the germline ends. CDR3 length equals 14 residues. Germline values: CDR1 SGHNT, CDR2 YYREEE (reference sequence). This CDR3 is CASSLSNGQETQYF. The CDR3 coding sequence is TGTGCCAGCAGCTTGAGTAACGGGCAAGAGACCCAGTACTTC.

The rearrangement joins TRBV7-2 to TRBJ2-3; 13 nucleotides line up with TRBD2. The CDR3 runs 18 residues. V shed 4 bases and J 2 bases; nucleotides not matched to a gene: 9. CDR1 and CDR2 (germline): SGHTA, FQGNSA. CDR3 bases: TGTGCCAGCAGCTCCCGGACTAGCGGGGGCGTGAACACAGATACGCAGTATTTT. This encodes CASSSRTSGGVNTDTQYF.

Only a few counts were recorded for this clone. This chain joins TRBV9 and TRBJ2-2; D unresolved. Germline loops: CDR1 SGDLS, CDR2 YYNGEE. The length of the CDR3 is 14 residues. V was cut by 0 bases and J by 8 bases, with 11 bases left in between. The DNA of the CDR3 is TGTGCCAGCAGCGTAGCTGTGACATCTGGGGAGCTGTTTTTT. It yields the protein CASSVAVTSGELFF. Using reference TRBV9 and TRBJ2-2 for the parts outside the CDR3, the full variable domain is DSGVTQTPKHLITATGQRVTLRCSPRSGDLSVYWYQQSLDQGLQFLIQYYNGEERAKGNILERFSAQQFPDLHSELNLSSLELGDSALYFCASSVAVTSGELFFGEGSRLTVL.

This clone occurred a few times. The CDR3 reads CASSYSGVYQETQYF. As DNA, the CDR3 is TGTGCCAGCAGTTACTCGGGAGTGTACCAAGAGACCCAGTACTTC. The chain couples TRBV6-5 to TRBJ2-5; D may be TRBD2 (5 bases). Germline CDR1 MNHEY, CDR2 SVGAGI. Trimming shortened V by 0 bases and J by 0 bases, and 8 bases separated the two germline ends. The CDR3 is 15 amino acids.

The V call is TRBV6-1, the J call TRBJ1-2, with a weak D call TRBD1 (6 bases). CDR1 is MNHNS, CDR2 SASEGT, per germline. Trimming left V 2 bases short and J 4 bases short, with 14 bases between. The CDR3 runs to 15 residues. This CDR3 reads CASSERLGQLYGYTF. The CDR3 DNA reads as TGTGCCAGCAGTGAAAGGTTAGGACAGCTCTATGGCTACACCTTC.

Note on this clone: Other DNA sequences in the sample encode the same CDR3. The chain has TRBV7-2 and TRBJ2-5; D ambiguous. CDR1 is SGHTA, CDR2 FQGNSA, per germline. The CDR3 sequence is 12 residues long. Trimming removed 5 bases at V and 1 base at J, with 5 bases between. CDR3 sequence: CASSPSQETQYF. CDR3 coding DNA: TGTGCCAGCAGCCCCAGCCAAGAGACCCAGTACTTC.

The V call is TRBV6-5, the J call TRBJ1-1; D gene uncertain. The V end was cut by 5 bases, the J end by 5 bases, with 9 bases between. Germline CDR1 is MNHEY and CDR2 is SVGAGI. The CDR3 has 12 amino acids. CDR3 bases: TGTGCCAGCAGTCTAGTTGGTACTGAAGCTTTCTTT. Its translation: CASSLVGTEAFF.

This clone was detected only a few times. The chain employs TRBV7-2 and TRBJ2-4, with 9 bases lining up with TRBD1. V lost 5 bases and J lost 3; bases outside the gene matches: 2. CDR1 is SGHTA, CDR2 FQGNSA, per germline. There are 14 residues in the CDR3. The CDR3 region is CASSRQGVKNIQYF. In DNA, the CDR3 is TGTGCCAGCAGCCGACAGGGGGTCAAAAACATTCAGTACTTC.

The chain employs TRBV27 and TRBJ2-3; TRBD2 is a possible D gene (5 bases). V was cut by 6 bases and J by 2 bases, with 12 bases left in between. CDR3 length equals 14 residues. Per the germline V gene, CDR1 is MNHEY and CDR2 is SMNVEV (reference sequence). CDR3 DNA: TGTGCCAGCAGGCCCACGGGGTCCACAGATACGCAGTATTTT. Translation gives CASRPTGSTDTQYF.

The chain is built from TRBV18 and TRBJ2-5, with a weak D call TRBD2 (5 bases). V was shortened by 2 bases and J by 5 bases, with 12 bases between the two germline ends. Germline lookup yields CDR1 KGHSH and CDR2 LQKENI. This CDR3 has 14 residues. Here the CDR3 DNA reads TGTGCCAGCTCACCAGGGAGAGGCGAGGAGACCCAGTACTTC. Translated: CASSPGRGEETQYF.

The chain uses TRBV6-5 and TRBJ1-2, with 9 bases that match TRBD1. Germline V lookup: CDR1 MNHEY, CDR2 SVGAGI. This CDR3 spans 15 amino acids. V lost 0 bases to trimming and J lost 2 bases; unmatched junction nucleotides: 1. The CDR3 here is CASSYSGQGNYGYTF. The CDR3 coding sequence is TGTGCCAGCAGTTACTCGGGACAGGGCAACTATGGCTACACCTTC.

The chain links TRBV5-1 to TRBJ2-1; TRBD2 is a possible D gene (5 bases). Trimming took 0 bases from V and 4 from J, leaving 8 bases between them. This CDR3 is built from 14 residues. Germline V CDR1 and CDR2: SGHRS, YFSETQ. This CDR3 is CASSLGRGYNEQFF. CDR3 DNA sequence: TGCGCCAGCAGCTTGGGTCGGGGATACAATGAGCAGTTCTTC.

This clone has just a few counts. CDR3 DNA sequence: TGTGCCAGTAGTAATCAGGGAACCACCGGGGAGCTGTTTTTT. Protein product: CASSNQGTTGELFF. The gene calls are TRBV19 and TRBJ2-2; the D gene is possibly TRBD1 (5 bases). Germline lookup yields CDR1 LNHDA and CDR2 SQIVND (reference sequence). V shed 4 bases and J shed 4 bases, with 10 bases lying between them. This CDR3 has 14 amino acids.